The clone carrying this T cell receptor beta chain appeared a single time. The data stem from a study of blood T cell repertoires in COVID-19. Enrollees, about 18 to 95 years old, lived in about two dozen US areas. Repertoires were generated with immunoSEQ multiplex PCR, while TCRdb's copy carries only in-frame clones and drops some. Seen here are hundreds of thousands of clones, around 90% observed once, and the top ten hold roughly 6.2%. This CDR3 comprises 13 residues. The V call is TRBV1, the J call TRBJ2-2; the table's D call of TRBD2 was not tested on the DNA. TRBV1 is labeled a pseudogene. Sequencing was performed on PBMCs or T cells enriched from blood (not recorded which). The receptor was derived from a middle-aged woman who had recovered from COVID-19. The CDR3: CTSRSVPPGELFF. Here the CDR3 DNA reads TGCACCAGCAGGTCCGTCCCCCCCGGGGAGCTGTTTTTT.